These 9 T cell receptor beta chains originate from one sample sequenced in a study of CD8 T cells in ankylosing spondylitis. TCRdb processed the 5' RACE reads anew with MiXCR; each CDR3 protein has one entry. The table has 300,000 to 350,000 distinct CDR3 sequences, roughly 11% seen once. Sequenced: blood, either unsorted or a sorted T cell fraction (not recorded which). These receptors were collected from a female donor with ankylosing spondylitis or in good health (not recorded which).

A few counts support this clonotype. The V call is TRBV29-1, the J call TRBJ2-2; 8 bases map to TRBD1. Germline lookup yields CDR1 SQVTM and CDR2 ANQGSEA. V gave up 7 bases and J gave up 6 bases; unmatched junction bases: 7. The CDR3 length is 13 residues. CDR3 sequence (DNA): TGCAGCGCATCACCAGGGGGCCCCGGGGAGCTGTTTTTT. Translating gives CSASPGGPGELFF.

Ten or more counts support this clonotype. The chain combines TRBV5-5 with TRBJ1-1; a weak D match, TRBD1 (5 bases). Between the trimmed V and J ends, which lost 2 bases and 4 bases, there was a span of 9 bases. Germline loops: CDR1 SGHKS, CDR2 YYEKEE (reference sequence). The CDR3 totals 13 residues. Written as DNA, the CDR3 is TGTGCCAGCAGCTTTTCTGGGGCCACTGAAGCTTTCTTT. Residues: CASSFSGATEAFF.

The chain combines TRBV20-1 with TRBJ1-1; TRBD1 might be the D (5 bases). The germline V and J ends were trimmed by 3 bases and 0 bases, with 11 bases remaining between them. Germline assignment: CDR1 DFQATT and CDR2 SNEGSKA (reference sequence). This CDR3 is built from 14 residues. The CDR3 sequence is CSASQGALNTEAFF. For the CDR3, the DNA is TGCAGTGCTAGCCAAGGGGCGCTGAACACTGAAGCTTTCTTT.

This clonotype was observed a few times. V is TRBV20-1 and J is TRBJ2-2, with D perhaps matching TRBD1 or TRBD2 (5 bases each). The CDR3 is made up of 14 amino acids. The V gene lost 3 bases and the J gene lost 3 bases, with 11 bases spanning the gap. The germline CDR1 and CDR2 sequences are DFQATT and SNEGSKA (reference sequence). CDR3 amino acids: CSASGWGYTGELFF. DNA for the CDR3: TGCAGTGCTAGTGGATGGGGGTACACCGGGGAGCTGTTTTTT.

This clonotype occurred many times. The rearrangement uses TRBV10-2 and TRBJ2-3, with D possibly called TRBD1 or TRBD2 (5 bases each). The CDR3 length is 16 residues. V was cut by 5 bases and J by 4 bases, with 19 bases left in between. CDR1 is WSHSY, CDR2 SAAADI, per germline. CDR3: CASSPGPPRGADTQYF. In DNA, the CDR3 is TGCGCCAGCAGTCCGGGACCCCCCCGGGGCGCAGATACGCAGTATTTT.

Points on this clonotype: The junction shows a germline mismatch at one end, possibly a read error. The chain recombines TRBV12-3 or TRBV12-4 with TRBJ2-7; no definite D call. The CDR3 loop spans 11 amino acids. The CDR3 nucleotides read TGTGCCAGCAGTTTGGGTTACGAGCAGCACTTC. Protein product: CASSLGYEQHF.

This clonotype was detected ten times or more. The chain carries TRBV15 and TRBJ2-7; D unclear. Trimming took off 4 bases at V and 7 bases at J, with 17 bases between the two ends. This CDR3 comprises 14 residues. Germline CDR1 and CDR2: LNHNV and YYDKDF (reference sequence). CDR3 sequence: CATSKGVDPVEQYF. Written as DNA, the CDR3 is TGTGCCACCAGCAAAGGAGTCGACCCTGTGGAGCAGTACTTC.

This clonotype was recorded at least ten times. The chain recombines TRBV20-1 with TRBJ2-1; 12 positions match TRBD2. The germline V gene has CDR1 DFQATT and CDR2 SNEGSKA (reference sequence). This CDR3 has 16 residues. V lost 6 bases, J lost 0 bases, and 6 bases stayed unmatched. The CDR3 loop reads CSARTSGVSSYNEQFF. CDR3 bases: TGCAGTGCCCGGACTAGCGGGGTAAGCTCCTACAATGAGCAGTTCTTC.

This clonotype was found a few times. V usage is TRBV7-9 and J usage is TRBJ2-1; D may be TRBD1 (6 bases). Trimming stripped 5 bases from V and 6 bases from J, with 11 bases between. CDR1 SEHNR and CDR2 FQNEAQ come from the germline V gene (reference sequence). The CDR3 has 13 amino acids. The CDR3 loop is CASSPKDSNEQFF. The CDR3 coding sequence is TGTGCCAGCAGCCCGAAGGACAGCAATGAGCAGTTCTTC.